A single sample is the source of the 3 T cell receptor beta chains below, sequenced in a study of T cell clones after liver transplantation. This table comes from immunoSEQ multiplex PCR, and its TCRdb copy is limited to in-frame clones, with some not included. The sample has roughly 97,000 clones; 75% to 90% are singletons. Sample: CD4+ T cells from blood, taken before liver transplant. The receptor source for this set is a human donor who received a liver transplant.

The chain uses TRBV6-6 and TRBJ1-2; possible D gene TRBD1, 6 bases. The germline V and J ends were trimmed by 10 bases and 7 bases, with 16 bases remaining between them. This CDR3 is built from 12 residues. CDR1 and CDR2 from the germline V gene are MNHNY and SVGAGI (reference sequence). Here the CDR3 DNA reads TGTGCCACCCTGGACAGTATGAGTGGCTACACCTTC. This translates into CATLDSMSGYTF.

This clone was observed a single time. The J gene is TRBJ1-1, the V gene TRBV4-2, with D unresolved. Trimming left V 6 bases short and J 6 bases short, with 11 bases between. The germline V gene encodes CDR1 LGHNA and CDR2 YNFKEQ. There are 12 residues in the CDR3. Here the CDR3 reads CASSQRGAEAFF. The CDR3 DNA reads as TGTGCCAGCAGTCAAAGAGGCGCTGAAGCTTTCTTT.

CDR3 protein: CASSYDGYTF. CDR3 DNA: TGTGCCAGCAGTTATGATGGCTACACCTTC. V usage is TRBV28 and J usage is TRBJ1-2; unclear D gene. The CDR3 covers 10 residues. Germline V lookup: CDR1 MDHEN, CDR2 SYDVKM. V was trimmed by 4 bases and J by 6 bases, leaving 3 bases between them.